These 13 T cell receptor beta chains came from one sample sequenced in a study of blood T cell repertoires in COVID-19. The table came from immunoSEQ multiplex PCR; TCRdb's copy has only in-frame clones and leaves some out. Altogether roughly 250,000 clones are present, around 87% being singletons, with the ten largest covering about 1.6%. The sample was PBMCs or T cells enriched from blood (not recorded which). These receptors all stem from a woman between 45 and 65 years old who had recovered from COVID-19.

The J gene is TRBJ2-5, the V gene TRBV24-1; D is possibly TRBD1 (6 bases). The V end was cut by 3 bases, the J end by 5 bases, with 9 bases between. The germline V gene encodes CDR1 KGHDR and CDR2 SFDVKD. This CDR3 has 13 amino acids. This chain's CDR3 is CATSDPRGETQYF. In nucleotides, the CDR3 is TGTGCCACCAGTGATCCCAGGGGCGAGACCCAGTACTTC.

V and J are TRBV3-1 (or the pseudogene TRBV3-2) and TRBJ2-1; D perhaps matches TRBD2 (6 bases). Per the germline V gene, CDR1 is LGHDT and CDR2 is YNNKEL (reference sequence). V lost 4 bases, J lost 8 bases, and 21 bases lay in between. The CDR3 length is 16 residues. The CDR3 sequence is CASSPRLSPGGDEQFF. The CDR3, as DNA: TGTGCCAGCAGCCCTCGGTTAAGCCCCGGCGGGGATGAGCAGTTCTTC.

J is TRBJ1-1 and V is TRBV19, with D possibly matching TRBD1 (6 bases). V lost 6 bases, J lost 0 bases, and 11 bases lay in between. CDR3 length: 14 amino acids. In germline, CDR1 is LNHDA, CDR2 SQIVND (reference sequence). CDR3 DNA sequence: TGTGCCAGTAGCAGGACAGAAATGAACACTGAAGCTTTCTTT. It is translated as CASSRTEMNTEAFF.

This rearrangement joins TRBV28 to TRBJ1-2; possibly TRBD1 for D (6 bases). The CDR3 has 14 amino acids. Germline V gene lookup returns CDR1 MDHEN and CDR2 SYDVKM. V shed 3 bases and J shed 4 bases, with 12 bases lying between them. This chain's CDR3 is CASSFGGAIYGYTF. Here the CDR3 DNA reads TGTGCCAGCAGTTTTGGGGGGGCTATCTATGGCTACACCTTC.

This CDR3 is CASSGGSSLTSGVTDTQYF. The CDR3 bases are TGTGCCAGCAGTGGTGGCAGCAGCTTGACTAGCGGAGTCACAGATACGCAGTATTTT. This sequence joins TRBV27 and TRBJ2-3, with 9 bases matching TRBD2. Germline V gene sequence: CDR1 MNHEY, CDR2 SMNVEV (reference sequence). The CDR3 covers 19 residues. The V gene end was trimmed by 5 bases and the J gene end by 2 bases; junction bases not matched to a gene: 17.

This CDR3 reads CASSGRLGLAGGFDEQFF. The CDR3 DNA sequence: TGTGCCAGCAGCGGTAGGTTAGGACTAGCGGGAGGATTCGATGAGCAGTTCTTC. The chain is built from TRBV9 and TRBJ2-1, with 14 nucleotides matching TRBD2. The CDR3 contains 18 residues. The V segment lost 3 bases and the J segment 8 bases; nucleotides outside the gene matches: 13. Germline V lookup: CDR1 SGDLS, CDR2 YYNGEE.

This chain links TRBV5-1 with TRBJ2-5; the D gene is possibly TRBD1 (5 bases). The CDR3 has 16 amino acids. Trimming pared 0 bases from V and 0 bases from J, leaving 12 bases between. The germline V gene encodes CDR1 SGHRS and CDR2 YFSETQ. The CDR3: CASSLVGATYQETQYF. CDR3 DNA: TGCGCCAGCAGCTTGGTTGGGGCTACGTACCAAGAGACCCAGTACTTC.

The chain uses TRBV7-6 and TRBJ2-2, with D possibly matching TRBD1 (5 bases). V was shortened by 4 bases and J by 5 bases, with 8 bases between the two germline ends. The CDR3 has 13 residues. Germline lookup yields CDR1 SGHVS and CDR2 FNYEAQ. In nucleotides, the CDR3 is TGTGCCAGCAGCTGGACACAGACCGGGGAGCTGTTTTTT. It specifies CASSWTQTGELFF.

This clone was seen once. The chain couples TRBV6-5 to TRBJ1-4; TRBD1 aligns across 10 bases. With 6 bases clipped from V and 6 bases from J, the junction kept 4 bases outside the gene matches. Germline values: CDR1 MNHEY, CDR2 SVGAGI. CDR3 length equals 14 residues. The DNA of the CDR3 is TGTGCCAGCAGAGCCGGGACAGGGGATGAAAAACTGTTTTTT. Its translation: CASRAGTGDEKLFF.

V usage is TRBV4-1 and J usage is TRBJ2-3; D is perhaps TRBD2 (6 bases). V was trimmed by 1 base and J by 0 bases, leaving 8 bases between them. CDR3 length: 15 amino acids. Germline V gene data show CDR1 as MGHRA and CDR2 as YSYEKL. The chain's CDR3 is CASSQGDSSTDTQYF. DNA of the CDR3: TGCGCCAGCAGCCAAGGGGACTCTAGCACAGATACGCAGTATTTT.

This chain links TRBV19 with TRBJ1-1; TRBD1 agrees at 11 bases. The CDR3 runs to 16 residues. Germline values: CDR1 LNHDA, CDR2 SQIVND (reference sequence). The J segment lost 5 bases and the V segment lost 5 bases, leaving 10 bases of the junction unmatched. The CDR3 DNA sequence: TGTGCCAGTAGTGACCGGACAGGGGGCTTTCTGACTGAAGCTTTCTTT. Translation gives CASSDRTGGFLTEAFF.

The J gene is TRBJ1-3, the V gene TRBV6-5; TRBD1 is a possible D gene (5 bases). Trimming took off 6 bases at V and 8 bases at J, with 8 bases between the two ends. The CDR3 totals 11 residues. Germline CDR1 MNHEY, CDR2 SVGAGI. The chain's CDR3 is CASSRGDTIYF. Here the CDR3 DNA reads TGTGCCAGCAGCCGGGGGGACACCATATATTTT.

The rearrangement joins TRBV5-8 to TRBJ1-3; D is ambiguous. The CDR3 extends over 12 amino acids. V dropped 4 bases and J dropped 8 bases, with 10 bases sitting between them. Germline loops: CDR1 SGHTS, CDR2 YDEGEE. CDR3 in DNA: TGTGCCAGCAGCGAAGGAGGGCACACCATATATTTT. Its protein product is CASSEGGHTIYF.